This is a list of T cell receptor beta chains from one sample in a study of blood T cell repertoires in COVID-19. Data came from immunoSEQ multiplex PCR; TCRdb stores just in-frame clones and leaves some out. The sample yields 150,000 to 200,000 clones, less than 85% seen once. Material: PBMCs or T cells enriched from blood (not recorded which). The source is a woman in her 50s who had recovered from COVID-19. CDR3s include the opening cysteine and the closing phenylalanine or tryptophan. The size of a clone is reported for some rows only, either as once, few or many, or as a class for expanded clones.

clone_size,v_call,cdr3_aa
NA,TRBV7-9,CASSFPPGEKLFF
NA,TRBV28,CAARRGSKGGYTF
NA,TRBV29-1,CSVEGIGASGTEAFF
NA,TRBV12-3/TRBV12-4,CASSPGQIEAFF
NA,TRBV7-2,CASSLAWIGGQRFEAFF
NA,TRBV3-1/TRBV3-2,CASSHTDRGPQLF
few,TRBV11-3,CASSRGLAGVFGELFF
NA,TRBV5-1,CASSRDRNTGELFF
NA,TRBV11-2,CASSLRRGSDTQYF
NA,TRBV6-2/TRBV6-3,CASSYARQNYGYTF
NA,TRBV19,CASSIAGRGTEAFF
few,TRBV5-5,CASSILGLAGAGELFF
NA,TRBV18,CASSPAGNNQPQHF
NA,TRBV21-1,CASSKIPGLPPSAKNIQYF
NA,TRBV5-6,CASSLTGKETQYF
NA,TRBV12-3/TRBV12-4,CASSPPRAGEQFF
NA,TRBV4-3,CASSQDRPGKNSPLHF
NA,TRBV7-9,CASSLIGVYTDTQYF
NA,TRBV10-3,CAISEGGGRHQPQHF
NA,TRBV30,CAWSRTGATETQYF
few,TRBV9,CASSTIQGAGTEAFF
NA,TRBV29-1,CSVVRPGQGIRGYTF